This T cell receptor (beta chain) was sequenced during a study of blood T cells in healthy people across ages. Donors were systemically healthy Caucasian individuals from Russia aged about 6 to 100 years. Each sample yielded at least 6 million isolated PBMCs. The germline CDR1 and CDR2 sequences are MNHNS and SASEGT. The CDR3 has 16 amino acids. The trim removed 4 bases at V and 0 bases at J, leaving 5 bases unmatched. Sample-barcoded 5' priming and a J-beta primer mix drove a second PCR of 7 to 11 cycles. TCRdb re-analysed the 5' RACE reads in MiXCR, keeping a single row per CDR3 protein. The table records some 730,000 distinct CDR3 sequences, approximately 22% of them present only once.

This chain uses TRBV6-1 with TRBJ2-4; TRBD1 aligns across 8 bases. The sequenced sample consisted of blood. The clonotype was recovered from a man between 65 and 85 years old in good health. The CDR3 reads CASSVGTGEAKNIQYF. The CDR3 region has the DNA TGTGCCAGCAGTGTTGGGACAGGAGAAGCCAAAAACATTCAGTACTTC.